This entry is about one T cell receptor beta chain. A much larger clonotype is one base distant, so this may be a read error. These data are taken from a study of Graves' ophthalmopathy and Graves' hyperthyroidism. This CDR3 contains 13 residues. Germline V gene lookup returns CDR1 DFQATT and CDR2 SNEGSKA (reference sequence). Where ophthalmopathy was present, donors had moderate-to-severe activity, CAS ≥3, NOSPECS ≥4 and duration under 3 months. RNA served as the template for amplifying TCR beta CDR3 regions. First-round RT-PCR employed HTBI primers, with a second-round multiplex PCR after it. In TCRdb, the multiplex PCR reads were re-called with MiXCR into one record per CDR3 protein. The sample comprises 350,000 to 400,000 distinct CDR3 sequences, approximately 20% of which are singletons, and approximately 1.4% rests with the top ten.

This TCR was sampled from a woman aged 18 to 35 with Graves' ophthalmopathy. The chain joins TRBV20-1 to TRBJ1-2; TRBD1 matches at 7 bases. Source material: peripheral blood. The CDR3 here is CSAPTGSGYGHTF. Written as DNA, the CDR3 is TGCAGTGCCCCGACAGGGAGCGGCTATGGCCACACCTTC.